This entry lists 10 T cell receptor beta chains sequenced from one sample in a study of blood T cell repertoires in COVID-19. The data were produced by immunoSEQ multiplex PCR, yet TCRdb's version contains in-frame clones alone and is incomplete. Of just over 250,000 clones listed, roughly 90% are singletons. What was sequenced was peripheral blood. These receptors all come from a man aged 55-75 years who had recovered from COVID-19.

V usage is TRBV6-2 or TRBV6-3 and J usage is TRBJ2-5; 8 bases agree with TRBD1. Germline trimming cut 6 bases from V and 5 bases from J; bases unmatched to any gene: 8. CDR1 is MNHEY and CDR2 is SVGEGT in the germline V gene. The CDR3 extends over 14 amino acids. The CDR3 DNA is TGTGCCAGCAGCCTAGGAGGACAGGGCGAGACCCAGTACTTC. This encodes CASSLGGQGETQYF.

V usage is TRBV12-2 and J usage is TRBJ2-5; the table's D call, TRBD1, was not checked against the DNA. TRBV12-2 is listed as a pseudogene. This CDR3 has 18 residues. CDR3 in DNA: TGTGCAAGTCGCCTACCCCCAGAGTTAGGGACAGGGGGGGAGACCCAGTACTTC. The encoded protein is CASRLPPELGTGGETQYF.

By share, this clone ranks as large. This chain joins TRBV5-1 and TRBJ2-7; a possible D gene is TRBD2 (7 bases). Trimming stripped 0 bases from V and 0 bases from J, with 10 bases between. Germline V gene data show CDR1 as SGHRS and CDR2 as YFSETQ. The CDR3 runs 15 residues. The CDR3: CASSLDGGLSYEQYF. CDR3 in DNA: TGCGCCAGCAGCTTGGACGGGGGGCTCTCCTACGAGCAGTACTTC.

V and J are TRBV5-1 and TRBJ2-1; 8 nucleotides line up with TRBD2. Germline loops: CDR1 SGHRS, CDR2 YFSETQ. The CDR3 length is 15 residues. The ends lost 5 bases at V and 1 base at J; junction bases unmatched: 5. The CDR3 loop reads CASSGSGASYNEQFF. DNA for the CDR3: TGCGCCAGCAGTGGTAGCGGGGCGTCCTACAATGAGCAGTTCTTC.

The rearrangement uses TRBV6-6 and TRBJ2-1; D remains ambiguous. The germline V gene encodes CDR1 MNHNY and CDR2 SVGAGI (reference sequence). V was cut by 2 bases and J by 9 bases, with 14 bases left in between. The CDR3 has 14 residues. The CDR3 DNA is TGTGCCAGCAGTTACGGCGGCGCCATGAGTGAGCAGTTCTTC. It codes for CASSYGGAMSEQFF.

This clone has just one count. This sequence joins TRBV12-5 and TRBJ1-1, with D unclear. Trimming pared 4 bases from V and 10 bases from J, leaving 13 bases between. The CDR3 loop spans 12 amino acids. Germline V gene sequence: CDR1 LGHNT, CDR2 FRNRAP. The CDR3 loop is CASGSPLEGAFF. The CDR3 nucleotides are TGTGCTAGTGGTTCCCCCCTGGAGGGAGCTTTCTTT. The variable domain in full, completed from reference TRBV12-5 and TRBJ1-1, reads DARVTQTPRHKVTEMGQEVTMRCQPILGHNTVFWYRQTMMQGLELLAYFRNRAPLDDSGMPKDRFSAEMPDATLATLKIQPSEPRDSAVYFCASGSPLEGAFFGQGTRLTVV.

The chain combines TRBV12-3 or TRBV12-4 with TRBJ2-3; D might be TRBD1 (6 bases). CDR3 length: 11 amino acids. Deletions cut 5 bases from V and 8 bases from J, with 8 bases between. In DNA, the CDR3 is TGTGCCAGCAGTAGCAGGGGTACGCAGTATTTT. This codes for CASSSRGTQYF.

The rearrangement links TRBV7-3 to TRBJ1-2; 7 nucleotides agree with TRBD1. Germline trimming cut 1 base from V and 5 bases from J; bases unmatched to any gene: 7. Germline CDR1 SGHTA, CDR2 FQGTGA. The CDR3 spans 15 residues. CDR3 amino acids: CASSLIGQGVYGYTF. CDR3 nucleotide sequence: TGTGCCAGCAGCTTAATAGGGCAGGGGGTGTATGGCTACACCTTC.

This sequence joins TRBV18 and TRBJ1-1, with TRBD1 matching over 7 bases. The ends lost 3 bases at V and 3 bases at J; junction bases unmatched: 7. This CDR3 is built from 15 residues. The germline V gene has CDR1 KGHSH and CDR2 LQKENI. In nucleotides, the CDR3 is TGTGCCAGCTCACCCCGACAGGGAATGGACACTGAAGCTTTCTTT. The encoded protein is CASSPRQGMDTEAFF.

This clone appeared a single time. The identical CDR3 is also encoded by other nucleotide sequences in the sample. The CDR3 spells CASSGQGGYGYTF. CDR3 nucleotides: TGTGCCAGCAGCGGGCAGGGCGGCTATGGCTACACCTTC. The gene calls are TRBV5-4 and TRBJ1-2; possibly TRBD1 for D (5 bases). The CDR3 extends over 13 amino acids. CDR1 and CDR2 from the germline V gene are SGHNT and YYREEE (reference sequence). V lost 4 bases and J 4 bases, leaving 11 bases between the germline ends.